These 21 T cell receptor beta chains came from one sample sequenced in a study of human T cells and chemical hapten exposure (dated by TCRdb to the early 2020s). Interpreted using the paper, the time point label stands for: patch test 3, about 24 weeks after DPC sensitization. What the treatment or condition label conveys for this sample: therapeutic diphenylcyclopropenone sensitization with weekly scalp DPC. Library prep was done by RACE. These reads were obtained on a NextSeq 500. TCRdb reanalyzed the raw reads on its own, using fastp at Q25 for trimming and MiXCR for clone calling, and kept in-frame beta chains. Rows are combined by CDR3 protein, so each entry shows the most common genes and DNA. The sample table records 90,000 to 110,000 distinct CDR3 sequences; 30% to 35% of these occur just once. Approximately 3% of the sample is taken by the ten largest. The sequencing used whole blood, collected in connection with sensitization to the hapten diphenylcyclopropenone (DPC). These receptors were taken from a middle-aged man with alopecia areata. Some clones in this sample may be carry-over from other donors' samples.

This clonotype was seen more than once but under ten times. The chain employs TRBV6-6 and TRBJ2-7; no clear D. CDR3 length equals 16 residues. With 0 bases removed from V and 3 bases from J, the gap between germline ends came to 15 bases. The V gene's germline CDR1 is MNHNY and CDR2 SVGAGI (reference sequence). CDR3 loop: CASSYSGVQAHYEQYF. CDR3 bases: TGTGCCAGCAGTTACTCGGGTGTGCAAGCCCACTACGAGCAGTACTTC.

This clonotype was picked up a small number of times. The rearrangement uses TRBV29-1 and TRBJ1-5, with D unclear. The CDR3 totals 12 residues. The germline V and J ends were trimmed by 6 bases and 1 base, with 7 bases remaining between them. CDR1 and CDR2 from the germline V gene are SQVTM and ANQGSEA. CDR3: CSVAGSNQPQHF. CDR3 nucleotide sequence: TGCAGCGTCGCGGGAAGCAATCAGCCCCAGCATTTT.

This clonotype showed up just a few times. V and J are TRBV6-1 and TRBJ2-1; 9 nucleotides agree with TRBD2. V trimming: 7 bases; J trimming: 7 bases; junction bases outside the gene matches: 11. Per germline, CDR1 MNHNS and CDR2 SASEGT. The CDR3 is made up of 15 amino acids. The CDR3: CASKDWLAGRNEQFF. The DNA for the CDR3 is TGTGCCAGCAAGGACTGGCTAGCGGGAAGAAATGAGCAGTTCTTC.

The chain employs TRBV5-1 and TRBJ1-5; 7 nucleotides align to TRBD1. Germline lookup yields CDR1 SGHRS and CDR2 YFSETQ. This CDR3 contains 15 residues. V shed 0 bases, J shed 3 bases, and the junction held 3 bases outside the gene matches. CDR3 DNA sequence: TGCGCCAGCAGCTTGGATGGACAGGACAATCAGCCCCAGCATTTT. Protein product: CASSLDGQDNQPQHF.

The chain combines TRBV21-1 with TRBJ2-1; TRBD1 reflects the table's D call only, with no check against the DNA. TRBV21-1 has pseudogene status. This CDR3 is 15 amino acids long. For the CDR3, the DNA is TGTGCCAGCAGCAAAGCGGGTACAGGGGATGGTGAGCAGTTCTTC. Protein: CASSKAGTGDGEQFF.

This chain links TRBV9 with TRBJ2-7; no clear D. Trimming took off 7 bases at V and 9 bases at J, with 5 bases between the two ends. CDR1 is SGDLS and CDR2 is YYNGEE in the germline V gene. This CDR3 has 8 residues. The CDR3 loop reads CASWVQYV. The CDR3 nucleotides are TGTGCCAGCTGGGTGCAGTACGTC.

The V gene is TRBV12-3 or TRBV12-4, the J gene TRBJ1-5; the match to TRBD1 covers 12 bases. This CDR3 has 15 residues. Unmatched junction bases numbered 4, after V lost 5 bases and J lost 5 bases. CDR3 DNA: TGTGCCAGCAGTCCTGGGACAGGGGGCGATCAGCCCCAGCATTTT. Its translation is CASSPGTGGDQPQHF.

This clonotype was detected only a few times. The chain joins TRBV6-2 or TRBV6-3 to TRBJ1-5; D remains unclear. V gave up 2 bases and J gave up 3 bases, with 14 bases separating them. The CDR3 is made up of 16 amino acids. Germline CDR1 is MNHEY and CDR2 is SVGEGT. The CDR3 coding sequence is TGTGCCAGCAGTTACCTCCCTCAAGGGCTCAATCAGCCCCAGCATTTT. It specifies CASSYLPQGLNQPQHF.

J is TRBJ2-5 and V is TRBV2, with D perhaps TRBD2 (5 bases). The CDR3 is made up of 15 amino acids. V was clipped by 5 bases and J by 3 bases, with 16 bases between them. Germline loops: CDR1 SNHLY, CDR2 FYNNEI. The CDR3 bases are TGTGCCAGCAGTCAAGGAAGCGGAGGAAAAGAGACCCAGTACTTC. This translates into CASSQGSGGKETQYF.

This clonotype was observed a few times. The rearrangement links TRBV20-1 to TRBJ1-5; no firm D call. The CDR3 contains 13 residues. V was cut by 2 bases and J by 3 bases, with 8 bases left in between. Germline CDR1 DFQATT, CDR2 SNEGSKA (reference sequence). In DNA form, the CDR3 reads TGCAGTGCTAGAAGAGCAGACAATCAGCCCCAGCATTTT. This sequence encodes CSARRADNQPQHF.

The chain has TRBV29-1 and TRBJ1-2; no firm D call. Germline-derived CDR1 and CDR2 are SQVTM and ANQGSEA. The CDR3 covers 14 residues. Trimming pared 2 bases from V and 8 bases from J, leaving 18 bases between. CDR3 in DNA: TGCAGCGTTGAATTCCAGATAGAAATGCAGGGCTACACCTTC. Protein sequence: CSVEFQIEMQGYTF.

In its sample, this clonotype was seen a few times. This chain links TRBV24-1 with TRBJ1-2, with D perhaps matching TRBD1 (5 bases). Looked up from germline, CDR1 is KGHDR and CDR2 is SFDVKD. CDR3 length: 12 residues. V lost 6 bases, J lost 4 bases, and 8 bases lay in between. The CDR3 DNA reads TGTGCCACCAGTCCCGACAGCTATGGCTACACCTTC. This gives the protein CATSPDSYGYTF.

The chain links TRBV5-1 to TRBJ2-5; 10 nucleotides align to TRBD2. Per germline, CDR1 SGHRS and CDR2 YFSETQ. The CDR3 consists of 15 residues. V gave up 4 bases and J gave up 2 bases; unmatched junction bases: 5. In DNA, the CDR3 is TGCGCCAGCAGCATCCAAGCGGGAGGGCAAGAGACCCAGTACTTC. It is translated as CASSIQAGGQETQYF. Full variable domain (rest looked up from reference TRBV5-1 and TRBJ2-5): KAGVTQTPRYLIKTRGQQVTLSCSPISGHRSVSWYQQTPGQGLQFLFEYFSETQRNKGNFPGRFSGRQFSNSRSEMNVSTLELGDSALYLCASSIQAGGQETQYFGPGTRLLVL.

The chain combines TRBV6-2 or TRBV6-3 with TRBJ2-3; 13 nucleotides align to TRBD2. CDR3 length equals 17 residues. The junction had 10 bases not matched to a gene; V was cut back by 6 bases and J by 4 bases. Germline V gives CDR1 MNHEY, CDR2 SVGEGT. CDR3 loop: CASRNSRTSGSPDTQYF. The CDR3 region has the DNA TGTGCCAGCAGAAACTCTCGGACTAGCGGGAGTCCAGATACGCAGTATTTT.

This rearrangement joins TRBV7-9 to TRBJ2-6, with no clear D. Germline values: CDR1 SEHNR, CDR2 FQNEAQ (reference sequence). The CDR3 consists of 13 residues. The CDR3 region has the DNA TGTGTCGCCCCTGACTCTGGGGCCAACGTCCTGACTTTC. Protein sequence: CVAPDSGANVLTF.

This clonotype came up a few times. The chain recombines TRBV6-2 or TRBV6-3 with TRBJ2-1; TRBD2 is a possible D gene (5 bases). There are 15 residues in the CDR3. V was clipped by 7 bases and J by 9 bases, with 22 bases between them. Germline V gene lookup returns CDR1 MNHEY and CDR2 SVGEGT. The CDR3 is CASMISTSGVTEQFF. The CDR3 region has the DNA TGTGCCAGCATGATTTCCACCTCCGGGGTCACTGAGCAGTTCTTC.

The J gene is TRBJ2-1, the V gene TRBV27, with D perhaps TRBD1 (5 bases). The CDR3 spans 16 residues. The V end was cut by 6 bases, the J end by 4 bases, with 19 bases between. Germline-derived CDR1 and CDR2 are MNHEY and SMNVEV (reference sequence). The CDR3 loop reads CASRSMGQSPYNEQFF. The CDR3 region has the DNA TGTGCCAGCAGGAGCATGGGGCAGAGTCCATACAATGAGCAGTTCTTC.

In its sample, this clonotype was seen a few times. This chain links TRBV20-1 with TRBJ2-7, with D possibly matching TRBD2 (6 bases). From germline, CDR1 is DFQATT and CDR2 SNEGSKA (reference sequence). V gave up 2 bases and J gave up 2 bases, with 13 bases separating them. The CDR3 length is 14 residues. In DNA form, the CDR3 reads TGCAGTGCTAGACCTGAGCGGGTAACCTACGAGCAGTACTTC. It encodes CSARPERVTYEQYF.

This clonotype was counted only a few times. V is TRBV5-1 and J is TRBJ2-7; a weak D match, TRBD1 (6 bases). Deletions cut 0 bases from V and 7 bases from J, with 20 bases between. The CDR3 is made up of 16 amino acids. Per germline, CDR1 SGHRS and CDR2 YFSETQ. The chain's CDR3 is CASSLAVNTGQGEQYF. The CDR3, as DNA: TGCGCCAGCAGCTTGGCCGTAAATACAGGGCAAGGAGAGCAGTACTTC.

Written as DNA, the CDR3 is TGTGCCAGCAGCAAAGGGGAGGGGACTAGCGACGAGCAGTACGTC. Its protein is CASSKGEGTSDEQYV. V is TRBV21-1 and J is TRBJ2-7; the table calls TRBD2, which could not be checked here. TRBV21-1 is a documented pseudogene. This CDR3 is built from 15 residues.

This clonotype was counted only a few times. The chain's CDR3 is CASSRDSYYEQYF. The CDR3 bases are TGTGCCAGCAGTAGAGACAGTTACTACGAGCAGTACTTC. The rearrangement joins TRBV7-2 to TRBJ2-7, with a possible D match to TRBD1 (5 bases). Germline CDR1 SGHTA, CDR2 FQGNSA. The CDR3 is made up of 13 amino acids. The germline V and J ends were trimmed by 6 bases and 3 bases, with 12 bases remaining between them.